This TCR beta chain was obtained from a study of molecular identifiers for immune sequencing clone quantification (dated by TCRdb to the late 2010s). Regarding the research as a whole: For a replicate experiment, RNA from approximately 20,000 or 100,000 naive CD8 T cells was divided into five aliquots, of which four were sequenced. This methods study used CD8 T cells to benchmark TCR RNA copy counting and molecular-identifier clustering-based TCR repertoire sequencing (MIDCIRS).

Libraries of naive CD8 T cells were generated from around 20,000 to 1,000,000 sorted cells, with 10%, 30% or 50% of the purified RNA used. Naive CD8 T cells, defined as CD8+CD4-CCR7+CD45RA+, were FACS-sorted into RLT Plus buffer on a BD FACSAria II. To test detection sensitivity, Jurkat RNA equivalent to about eleven TCR copies was spiked into samples of roughly 20,000-1,100,000 naive CD8 T cells. Enrichment of CD8 T cells was done with RosetteSep CD8+ T Cell Enrichment Cocktail plus Ficoll-Paque, and ACK red cell lysis came afterward. The CDR3 runs 17 residues from the cysteine to the phenylalanine. CDR3 DNA is the only sequence kept; it has 51 bases, read in frame from the first base. The germline V and J ends show losses of 5 bases and 0 bases respectively, and no gene match explains 5 bases of the junction. CDR1 and CDR2 were assigned from the germline V gene (reference sequence) as SEHNR and FQNEAQ.

This clonotype was detected ten times or more. This receptor's antigen is unknown. No clone much larger than this one lies a single base away; base qualities are absent. The library was made by PCR. This sample was sequenced with an Illumina HiSeq 4000. Bulk TCR libraries were made following a previously described method, with the TCR primers given in Table S5. Purification of total RNA was performed with the Qiagen AllPrep DNA/RNA kit. Before any analysis, reads coming from multiple sequencing runs of the same library were combined into one pool. Per the authors' processing: Reads were retained only if the reads had an exact TCR constant sequence, and the retained reads were trimmed to 150 nt and grouped according to their 12-nt molecular barcodes. Reads in each barcode group were sub-clustered using a 15% Levenshtein threshold, and a quality-weighted consensus sequence was built for each RNA molecule. Non-functional sequences were excluded, and lower-count sequences lying one edit away from another sequence were also excluded. Based on a fit of two negative binomial distributions, barcode sub-clusters having less than 20% of the maximum read count were discarded. TCRdb reprocessed the public reads (quality trimming at Q25 with fastp, clone calling with MiXCR) and kept in-frame beta chains. When rows share a CDR3 protein, they turn into one entry using the most common DNA and genes. The V and J calls reflect TCRdb's pipeline rather than the authors' work. The sample contains about 640,000 distinct CDR3 sequences, just under 20% of them found a single time. The top ten constitute roughly 0.85% of the sample.

The paper's findings and limits, for the study overall: Modeling indicated about three TCR RNA copies recovered per cell, compared with around 9.8 by digital PCR, which implies a capture efficiency of about 31%. Spiked-in Jurkat TCR RNA equal to a single cell's worth was reported to be detectable even within one million naive CD8 T cells. Naive libraries contained spiked-in Jurkat TCR RNA (roughly 10 copies' worth), which is not part of the donor repertoire. In CMV-specific effector cells, clones with more than 20 RNA copies accounted for over 98% of molecules, whereas in naive cells such clones accounted for under 1%. When barcode sub-clustering was omitted, TCR diversity was inflated by chimeric consensus sequences, with chimeras reaching as high as 47%. Identical TCR molecules sharing a barcode could cause highly expanded clone sizes to be underestimated.

Sequenced input: naive CD8+ T cells from blood, with Jurkat cell RNA spiked in. Sample cell subset or site, as interpreted from the label and publication: FACS-sorted CD8+CD4-CCR7+CD45RA+ naive T cells. The chain uses TRBV7-9 and TRBJ2-6, with 9 bases in between that match TRBD1. The sequence derives from a human donor in good health. Some libraries in this study had Jurkat cell RNA spiked in. The DNA reads as follows: TGTGCCAGCAGCCGGGACAGGGCCGACTCTGGGGCCAACGTCCTGACTTTC. Translation gives CASSRDRADSGANVLTF. Full variable domain (CDR3 extended with the reference TRBV7-9 and TRBJ2-6 proteins): DTGVSQNPRHKITKRGQNVTFRCDPISEHNRLYWYRQTLGQGPEFLTYFQNEAQLEKSRLLSDRFSAERPKGSFSTLEIQRTEQGDSAMYLCASSRDRADSGANVLTFGAGSRLTVL.